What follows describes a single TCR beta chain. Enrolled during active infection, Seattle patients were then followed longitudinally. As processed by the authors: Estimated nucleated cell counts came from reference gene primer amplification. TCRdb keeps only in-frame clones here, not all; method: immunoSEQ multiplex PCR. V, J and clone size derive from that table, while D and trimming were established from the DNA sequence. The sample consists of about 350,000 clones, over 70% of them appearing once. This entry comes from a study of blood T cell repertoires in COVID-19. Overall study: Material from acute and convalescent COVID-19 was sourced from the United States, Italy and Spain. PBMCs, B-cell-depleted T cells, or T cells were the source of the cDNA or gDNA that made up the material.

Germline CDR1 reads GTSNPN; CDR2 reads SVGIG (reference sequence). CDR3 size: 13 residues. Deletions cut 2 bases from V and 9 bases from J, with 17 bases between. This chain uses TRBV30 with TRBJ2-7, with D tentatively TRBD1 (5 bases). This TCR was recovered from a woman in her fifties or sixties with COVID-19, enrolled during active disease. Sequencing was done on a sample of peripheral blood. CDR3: CAWSPRQYSRQYF. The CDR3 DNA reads TGTGCCTGGAGTCCTCGACAGTATAGTCGGCAGTACTTC.